This is a list of T cell receptor beta chains from one sample in a study of graft-versus-host responses after intestinal transplantation. These receptors' targets are unknown. Libraries were prepared by immunoSEQ multiplex PCR; TCRdb keeps only in-frame clonotypes and omits some of them. Of tens of thousands of clones detected, more than 80% appear once; the ten largest clones hold 2.5%. The sequencing used unstimulated CD8+ T cells sorted from spleen or lymph node cells, collected before intestinal transplant. The receptors were sampled from a human donor who received an intestinal transplant. Both conserved end residues are part of each CDR3. The D gene is left open where the match is weak. A row's size may be missing; if present it is once, few, many or a size class.

- - TRBJ1-1 TRBV4-1 TGCGCCAGCAGCCAAGAGGGGGGATCGAACACTGAAGCTTTCTTT CASSQEGGSNTEAFF
TRBD2 - TRBJ2-1 TRBV27 TGTGCCAGCAGTTTATCCAGACTAGCGGAGCAGTTCTTC CASSLSRLAEQFF
- - TRBJ2-2 TRBV19 TGTGCCAGTAGTCACCTCAGGGCTAGCGGGGAGCTGTTTTTT CASSHLRASGELFF
TRBD1 - TRBJ1-5 TRBV15 TGTGCCACCAGCAGAGTAGACGGGACAGGCAATCAGCCCCAGCATTTT CATSRVDGTGNQPQHF
- - TRBJ1-2 TRBV28 TGTGCCAGCCAGTCGACCCGGGCTCTAGGGGGAGGGCGAGGCTACACCTTC CASQSTRALGGGRGYTF
TRBD1 - TRBJ2-3 TRBV7-8 TGTGCCAGCACAATAACTCGAGGAGGGGGACAGGGATCCCCAGATACGCAGTATTTT CASTITRGGGQGSPDTQYF
TRBD2 few TRBJ2-3 TRBV4-2 TGTGCCAGCAGCCAAGGGACTAGCGGGGGGGCAGATACGCAGTATTTT CASSQGTSGGADTQYF
- - TRBJ1-4 TRBV4-1 TGCGCCAGCAGCCAAGTCTCACAGGATGAAAAACTGTTTTTT CASSQVSQDEKLFF
TRBD2 - TRBJ2-7 TRBV6-1 TGTGCCAGCGGGGGGAGGGGCGAGCAGTACTTC CASGGRGEQYF
- - TRBJ2-3 TRBV7-2 TGTGCCAGCAGCTTACTAGTGAGCGGAGTCCGTCTCACAGATACGCAGTATTTT CASSLLVSGVRLTDTQYF
- - TRBJ2-7 TRBV30 TGTGCCTGGAAGGCAGGGCTAAACCCCTACGAGCAGTACTTC CAWKAGLNPYEQYF
- - TRBJ1-3 TRBV28 TGTGCCAGCAGTCGTTTTAACGAGGTCCGCTCTGGAAACACCATATATTTT CASSRFNEVRSGNTIYF
- - TRBJ1-1 TRBV6-5 TGTGCCAGCACCTATCGTATCAGTTACGGGACTGAAGCTTTCTTT CASTYRISYGTEAFF
TRBD2 - TRBJ2-1 TRBV10-1 TGCGCCAGCAGTCTACAGCGGGAGTTTTACAATGAGCAGTTCTTC CASSLQREFYNEQFF
- - TRBJ2-7 TRBV7-9 TGTGCCAGCAGCTTTCAGGATTCCCTCTTCTACGAGCAGTACTTC CASSFQDSLFYEQYF
- - TRBJ1-1 TRBV25-1 TGTGCCAGCAGTGAACGACAGGACTCGAACACTGAAGCTTTCTTT CASSERQDSNTEAFF
- - TRBJ2-7 TRBV11-2 TGTGCCAGCAGCTTAAGGTGGGGATGGGAGAGTGTGGAGCAGTACTTC CASSLRWGWESVEQYF
- - TRBJ1-2 TRBV25-1 TGTGCCAGCAGTGGGGGGCACGGGACCCTTTATGGCTACACCTTC CASSGGHGTLYGYTF
TRBD1 - TRBJ1-1 TRBV5-6 TGTGCCAGCAGCTTGGACAGGGGGCGTGAAGCTTTCTTT CASSLDRGREAFF
- few TRBJ2-1 TRBV28 TGTGCCAGCGCCCCGAGTGGGCATGAGCAGTTCTTC CASAPSGHEQFF
- - TRBJ2-6 TRBV10-3 TGTGCCATCAGTGAGTCCCTTCTAAAACAGGGTTTTGGCTCTGGGGCCAACGTCCTGACTTTC CAISESLLKQGFGSGANVLTF
TRBD2 - TRBJ2-2 TRBV19 TGTGCCAGTAGTGAAGAGCGGGGCACCGGGGAGCTGTTTTTT CASSEERGTGELFF
- - TRBJ1-1 TRBV18 TGTGCCAGCTCTAAGAACAGGGCGGGGAACACTGAAGCTTTCTTT CASSKNRAGNTEAFF
- - TRBJ2-7 TRBV9 TGTGCCAGCAGCCCAACGGGGGACGAGCAGTACTTC CASSPTGDEQYF
- - TRBJ1-2 TRBV11-2 TGTGCCAGCAGCCTCCCCCTTGAGGGTCCCTACTATGGCTACACCTTC CASSLPLEGPYYGYTF
- - TRBJ2-7 TRBV6-1 TGTGCCAGCAGTGATGCCGGGACATCAGACGAGCAGTACTTC CASSDAGTSDEQYF
TRBD2 - TRBJ2-7 TRBV6-1 TGTGCCAGCAGTGTTAGACTAGCGGACTACCTCTCCTACGAGCAGTACTTC CASSVRLADYLSYEQYF
- - TRBJ1-6 TRBV9 TGTGCCAGCAGCGGACTTTACTATAATTCACCCCTCCACTTT CASSGLYYNSPLHF